What follows are 9 T cell receptor beta chains derived from one specimen sequenced in a study of T cell responses to AZD1222 COVID-19 vaccine. Generated by immunoSEQ multiplex PCR, the TCRdb table keeps only in-frame clones and is missing some. Of 150,000 to 200,000 clones listed, around nine tenths are singletons. The sample was peripheral blood, taken 28 days after the second dose of the MenACWY control vaccine. These receptors all stem from an adult who received the MenACWY meningococcal vaccine as a control.

This clone was seen only a few times. V gene TRBV2 combines with J gene TRBJ1-2; the D is unclear. Germline V gives CDR1 SNHLY, CDR2 FYNNEI. The CDR3 consists of 14 residues. Trimming took 9 bases from V and 8 from J, leaving 22 bases between them. The CDR3 region has the DNA TGTGCCAGTAGCGTTTGGGCAGCGGACGTCGGCTACACCTTC. It translates to CASSVWAADVGYTF.

The CDR3 loop reads CASSTGVAEQFF. The DNA of the CDR3 is TGCGCCAGCAGCACAGGGGTGGCTGAGCAGTTCTTC. This chain uses TRBV10-2 with TRBJ2-1, with 7 bases identical to TRBD1. Trimming removed 6 bases from V and 9 bases from J; junction bases left unmatched: 5. This CDR3 region has 12 residues. Germline assignment: CDR1 WSHSY and CDR2 SAAADI.

The chain recombines TRBV29-1 with TRBJ1-1; 9 positions match TRBD1. Germline CDR1 and CDR2: SQVTM and ANQGSEA. The CDR3 is 13 amino acids. V was pared by 5 bases and J by 1 base, with 2 bases of the junction left unmatched. The CDR3 sequence is CSVRQGGNTEAFF. CDR3 nucleotide sequence: TGCAGCGTTCGACAGGGGGGGAACACTGAAGCTTTCTTT.

The chain couples TRBV12-5 to TRBJ1-4; D possibly corresponds to TRBD1 (5 bases). Germline-derived CDR1 and CDR2 are LGHNT and FRNRAP. The CDR3 runs 16 residues. Trimming removed 0 bases at V and 0 bases at J, with 8 bases between. CDR3 DNA sequence: TGTGCTAGTGGTTTGGTCCGGGACCCAACTAATGAAAAACTGTTTTTT. Translating it yields CASGLVRDPTNEKLFF.

The chain joins TRBV12-3 or TRBV12-4 to TRBJ2-3; D is undetermined. The CDR3 is 11 residues long. Deletions cut 7 bases from V and 7 bases from J, with 9 bases between. Here the CDR3 reads CASTTAYTQYF. The DNA for the CDR3 is TGTGCCAGCACCACGGCTTATACGCAGTATTTT.

The chain combines TRBV11-2 with TRBJ2-7; 12 positions agree with TRBD1. The CDR3 contains 14 residues. J lost 9 bases, V lost 4 bases, and 7 bases had no gene match. Germline V gene lookup returns CDR1 SGHAT and CDR2 FQNNGV. CDR3 bases: TGTGCCAGCAGCTCCGGGACAGGGGGCGGAGGGCAGTACTTC. Amino acids: CASSSGTGGGGQYF.

This chain joins TRBV28 and TRBJ1-6; possibly TRBD1 for D (5 bases). V lost 6 bases and J 7 bases, leaving 13 bases between the germline ends. This CDR3 comprises 14 residues. The germline V gene has CDR1 MDHEN and CDR2 SYDVKM. The CDR3 sequence: CASRPTEPNSPLHF. Written as DNA, the CDR3 is TGTGCCAGCAGGCCGACAGAACCCAATTCACCCCTCCACTTT. The variable domain in full, with the rest retrieved from reference TRBV28 and TRBJ1-6, is DVKVTQSSRYLVKRTGEKVFLECVQDMDHENMFWYRQDPGLGLRLIYFSYDVKMKEKGDIPEGYSVSREKKERFSLILESASTNQTSMYLCASRPTEPNSPLHFGNGTRLTVT.

This chain joins TRBV19 and TRBJ1-4; TRBD1 is a possible D gene (5 bases). This CDR3 contains 15 residues. Trimming removed 8 bases at V and 3 bases at J, with 16 bases between. CDR1 and CDR2 (germline): LNHDA, SQIVND (reference sequence). CDR3 sequence: CASSTGGVSNEKLFF. The DNA of the CDR3 is TGTGCCAGTTCTACCGGAGGGGTTTCTAATGAAAAACTGTTTTTT.

V and J are TRBV25-1 and TRBJ1-2; 7 nucleotides line up with TRBD1. The CDR3 is 12 residues long. Germline assignment: CDR1 MGHDK and CDR2 SYGVNS. V lost 4 bases, J lost 6 bases, and 2 bases stayed unmatched. The CDR3 loop is CASSATGNGYTF. The CDR3 DNA reads TGTGCCAGCAGTGCGACAGGGAATGGCTACACCTTC.